This entry lists 20 T cell receptor beta chains sequenced from one sample in a study of T cells in Graves' hyperthyroidism and ophthalmopathy. What was amplified from RNA transcripts were TCR beta CDR3 regions. First-round RT-PCR of the TCR CDR3 relied on the HTBI primer set. MiXCR, applied by TCRdb to the multiplex PCR reads, yields one record per CDR3 protein. This sample yields 640,000 or so distinct CDR3 sequences, of which 12% to 15% are seen a single time; roughly 7.7% belongs to the top ten. The sequencing sample was made of blood. The source is a woman in her late teens or twenties with Graves' ophthalmopathy.

This clonotype was counted ten times or more. This sequence joins TRBV27 and TRBJ2-3, with 8 nucleotides matching TRBD1. Per germline, CDR1 MNHEY and CDR2 SMNVEV (reference sequence). The V segment lost 7 bases and the J segment 2 bases; nucleotides outside the gene matches: 8. The length of the CDR3 is 15 residues. Here the CDR3 DNA reads TGTGCCAGCAAGAATAGACAGGGGATCACAGATACGCAGTATTTT. Encoded protein: CASKNRQGITDTQYF.

Ten or more counts support this clonotype. V is TRBV28 and J is TRBJ2-7; 7 nucleotides line up with TRBD1. In germline, CDR1 is MDHEN, CDR2 SYDVKM. There are 15 residues in the CDR3. J lost 4 bases, V lost 0 bases, and 6 bases had no gene match. CDR3 nucleotide sequence: TGTGCCAGCAGTTTATGGTCTGGGACAGATTACGAGCAGTACTTC. This sequence encodes CASSLWSGTDYEQYF.

The V call is TRBV20-1, the J call TRBJ2-1; 7 bases align to TRBD2. This CDR3 comprises 15 residues. The J segment lost 0 bases and the V segment lost 6 bases, leaving 8 bases of the junction unmatched. CDR1 and CDR2 from the germline V gene are DFQATT and SNEGSKA (reference sequence). CDR3 sequence reads: CSATQAGDSYNEQFF. CDR3 nucleotides: TGCAGTGCCACACAGGCGGGAGACTCCTACAATGAGCAGTTCTTC.

This clonotype was seen at least ten times. This chain links TRBV11-2 with TRBJ2-2; 7 positions agree with TRBD2. The CDR3 extends over 15 amino acids. V shed 5 bases and J 6 bases; nucleotides not matched to a gene: 9. The germline V gene has CDR1 SGHAT and CDR2 FQNNGV. CDR3 coding DNA: TGTGCCAGCAGCCTGGCGGGGAGGGTCGCCGGGGAGCTGTTTTTT. Residues: CASSLAGRVAGELFF.

At least ten counts were recorded for this clonotype. V and J are TRBV28 and TRBJ1-5; D remains unclear. The CDR3 contains 13 residues. V shed 2 bases and J shed 7 bases, with 9 bases lying between them. The germline V gene encodes CDR1 MDHEN and CDR2 SYDVKM. The CDR3 sequence: CASSLEAGQPQHF. Here the CDR3 DNA reads TGTGCCAGCAGTTTAGAGGCAGGCCAGCCCCAGCATTTT.

This clonotype showed up just a few times. The V call is TRBV20-1, the J call TRBJ2-7; 7 bases line up with TRBD1. Trimming cost V 6 bases and J 0 bases; bases outside gene matches: 8. This CDR3 region has 14 residues. Germline V gene data show CDR1 as DFQATT and CDR2 as SNEGSKA (reference sequence). The chain's CDR3 is CSATDRWDSYEQYF. The CDR3 DNA reads TGCAGTGCCACGGACAGGTGGGACTCCTACGAGCAGTACTTC.

This clonotype was observed at least ten times. The rearrangement links TRBV7-8 to TRBJ2-2; TRBD1 matches 7 bases. The V gene's germline CDR1 is SGHVS and CDR2 FQNEAQ. Unmatched junction bases numbered 12, after V lost 0 bases and J lost 5 bases. The CDR3 has 18 amino acids. CDR3 nucleotides: TGTGCCAGCAGCTTAGCCCTTAGTCAGGGGGTTAGGACCGGGGAGCTGTTTTTT. Protein product: CASSLALSQGVRTGELFF.

This clonotype was observed a handful of times. V and J are TRBV28 and TRBJ1-4; perhaps TRBD1 as D (6 bases). Per the germline V gene, CDR1 is MDHEN and CDR2 is SYDVKM. V lost 7 bases and J lost 2, with 11 bases in between. This CDR3 region has 14 residues. The CDR3 reads CASNDGQTNEKLFF. CDR3 DNA: TGTGCCAGCAATGACGGACAGACTAATGAAAAACTGTTTTTT.

V is TRBV15 and J is TRBJ2-4, with D possibly being TRBD1 or TRBD2 (5 bases each). CDR3 length equals 14 residues. The germline V and J ends were trimmed by 0 bases and 8 bases, with 11 bases remaining between them. The germline CDR1 and CDR2 sequences are LNHNV and YYDKDF (reference sequence). CDR3 amino acids: CATSRDRVGDIQYF. The CDR3 DNA sequence: TGTGCCACCAGCAGAGACAGGGTCGGGGACATTCAGTACTTC.

This chain uses TRBV18 with TRBJ1-3; D unclear. Looked up from germline, CDR1 is KGHSH and CDR2 is LQKENI. Trimming left V 2 bases short and J 0 bases short, with 8 bases between. The CDR3 is 15 amino acids. CDR3 loop: CASSPDGVSGNTIYF. CDR3 DNA sequence: TGTGCCAGCTCACCAGACGGAGTCTCTGGAAACACCATATATTTT.

This clonotype came up a few times. The V call is TRBV29-1, the J call TRBJ2-5, with TRBD2 matching 12 bases. Germline V gene sequence: CDR1 SQVTM, CDR2 ANQGSEA. Germline trimming cut 4 bases from V and 5 bases from J; bases unmatched to any gene: 11. The CDR3 has 16 residues. Here the CDR3 reads CSVVSRLAGVWETQYF. DNA of the CDR3: TGCAGCGTTGTAAGTCGACTAGCGGGAGTCTGGGAGACCCAGTACTTC.

This clonotype appeared many times. The chain employs TRBV7-8 and TRBJ2-5, with a weak D call TRBD1 (6 bases). The V end was cut by 0 bases, the J end by 5 bases, with 13 bases between. CDR1 and CDR2 (germline): SGHVS, FQNEAQ. The CDR3 covers 15 residues. CDR3 DNA sequence: TGTGCCAGCAGCTTAGCGAGGTCCAGGGGTGAGACCCAGTACTTC. Translating gives CASSLARSRGETQYF.

The rearrangement joins TRBV5-4 to TRBJ1-1, with 8 bases fitting TRBD1. Trimming at V came to 0 bases and at J to 1 base, leaving 2 bases not matched to a gene. The CDR3 runs 15 residues. Germline CDR1 SGHNT, CDR2 YYREEE (reference sequence). As DNA, the CDR3 is TGTGCCAGCAGCTTGGCTGGACAGGGGAACACTGAAGCTTTCTTT. It specifies CASSLAGQGNTEAFF.

This clonotype showed up many times. The J gene is TRBJ2-1, the V gene TRBV6-2 or TRBV6-3; either TRBD1 or TRBD2 may fit D (6 bases each). The germline CDR1 and CDR2 sequences are MNHEY and SVGEGT. The CDR3 extends over 15 amino acids. V shed 5 bases and J shed 8 bases, with 19 bases lying between them. The CDR3 sequence is CASSPSGAGADEQFF. The CDR3 DNA reads as TGTGCCAGCAGTCCCTCGGGGGCAGGGGCAGATGAGCAGTTCTTC.

At least ten counts were recorded for this clonotype. The J gene is TRBJ2-6, the V gene TRBV27; 8 bases line up with TRBD1. The germline V gene has CDR1 MNHEY and CDR2 SMNVEV (reference sequence). The CDR3 is made up of 17 amino acids. V dropped 10 bases and J dropped 4; count of bases not matched to a gene: 15. The CDR3 coding sequence is TGTGCCACCGGCGGGGAGCAGGGGGCGGCAGGGGCCAACGTCCTGACTTTC. It translates to CATGGEQGAAGANVLTF.

This clonotype was seen repeatedly, ten times or more. The rearrangement uses TRBV28 and TRBJ2-4, with 7 bases aligning to TRBD1. Germline assignment: CDR1 MDHEN and CDR2 SYDVKM. The V segment lost 5 bases and the J segment 3 bases; nucleotides outside the gene matches: 10. This CDR3 is built from 16 residues. Here the CDR3 reads CASSPRDSAGKNIQYF. Here the CDR3 DNA reads TGTGCCAGCAGTCCCCGGGACAGTGCAGGCAAAAACATTCAGTACTTC.

This clonotype has more than one count but fewer than ten. The chain carries TRBV27 and TRBJ1-2, with 7 bases matching TRBD1. The CDR3 covers 15 residues. The germline V gene has CDR1 MNHEY and CDR2 SMNVEV (reference sequence). V gave up 7 bases and J gave up 6 bases; unmatched junction bases: 14. The CDR3 region is CASTATPTGLDGYTF. In DNA, the CDR3 is TGTGCCAGCACCGCCACCCCGACAGGGTTAGATGGCTACACCTTC.

This clonotype appeared a few times. The chain recombines TRBV28 with TRBJ2-7; 8 bases map to TRBD1. Per germline, CDR1 MDHEN and CDR2 SYDVKM. The CDR3 spans 15 residues. With 7 bases clipped from V and 5 bases from J, the junction kept 13 bases outside the gene matches. CDR3 in amino acids: CASISPQGASHEQYF. The CDR3 DNA sequence: TGTGCCAGCATCTCCCCTCAGGGGGCAAGCCACGAGCAGTACTTC.

A remark on this clonotype: A much more abundant neighbour one base away suggests this may be a read error. The gene calls are TRBV20-1 and TRBJ2-3, with D uncertain. This CDR3 contains 13 residues. Germline V gene lookup returns CDR1 DFQATT and CDR2 SNEGSKA (reference sequence). The V end lost 7 bases, the J end lost 0 bases, and 11 bases lay between the germline ends. In DNA form, the CDR3 reads TGCAGTGTTCGGCTTGGTAGCACAGATACGCAGTATTTT. Its protein is CSVRLGSTDTQYF.

This clonotype was observed a handful of times. The CDR3 DNA reads as TGTGCCAGCAGTTACGGGACTAGCGGAGGAAGCACAGATACGCAGTATTTT. Amino acids: CASSYGTSGGSTDTQYF. The chain links TRBV6-2 or TRBV6-3 to TRBJ2-3; the match to TRBD2 covers 11 bases. Germline V CDR1 and CDR2: MNHEY, SVGEGT. The length of the CDR3 is 17 residues. With V trimmed by 2 bases and J by 0 bases, 4 bases remained unmatched.